The 5 T cell receptor beta chains reported below all come from one sample, sequenced in a study of PD-L1 blockade in urothelial cancer. Libraries were prepared by immunoSEQ multiplex PCR; TCRdb keeps only in-frame clonotypes and omits some of them. The repertoire consists of some 71,000 clones, with around 81% occurring once and the leading ten covering approximately 6.7%. Time point in this sample: pretreatment peripheral blood. The starting material was PBMCs, obtained around atezolizumab (anti-PD-L1) treatment. The receptors shown here come from a man in his forties with urothelial cancer.

The chain carries TRBV30 and TRBJ1-2; no reliable D call. This CDR3 is built from 11 residues. The germline V gene has CDR1 GTSNPN and CDR2 SVGIG (reference sequence). Trimming removed 4 bases at V and 11 bases at J, with 14 bases between. CDR3 amino acids: CAWNDRGLYTF. CDR3 nucleotides: TGTGCCTGGAATGACCGTGGACTTTACACCTTC.

This clone was counted once. This chain joins TRBV20-1 and TRBJ2-5, with a possible D match to TRBD2 (5 bases). In germline, CDR1 is DFQATT, CDR2 SNEGSKA (reference sequence). There are 11 residues in the CDR3. CDR3 DNA: TGCAGCACTAGGAAGTGGGAGACCCAGTACTTC. Its protein is CSTRKWETQYF.

The rearrangement links TRBV27 to TRBJ2-7; a weak D match, TRBD2 (5 bases). The CDR3 covers 14 residues. Germline CDR1 and CDR2: MNHEY and SMNVEV (reference sequence). Trimming took 2 bases from V and 0 from J, leaving 8 bases between them. CDR3 residues: CASSLTGSSYEQYF. CDR3 sequence (DNA): TGTGCCAGCAGTTTAACGGGGAGCTCCTACGAGCAGTACTTC.

This sequence joins TRBV13 and TRBJ2-5; D uncertain. Germline-derived CDR1 and CDR2 are PRHDT and FYEKMQ (reference sequence). V shed 1 base and J shed 5 bases, with 14 bases lying between them. This CDR3 is 15 amino acids long. The CDR3 loop is CASSLVYEKEETQYF. The DNA of the CDR3 is TGTGCCAGCAGCTTAGTATATGAGAAGGAGGAGACCCAGTACTTC. Full variable domain (rest looked up from reference TRBV13 and TRBJ2-5): AAGVIQSPRHLIKEKRETATLKCYPIPRHDTVYWYQQGPGQDPQFLISFYEKMQSDKGSIPDRFSAQQFSDYHSELNMSSLELGDSALYFCASSLVYEKEETQYFGPGTRLLVL.

The chain couples TRBV7-9 to TRBJ2-7; D remains ambiguous. V was shortened by 0 bases and J by 0 bases, with 6 bases between the two germline ends. CDR3 length equals 14 residues. Looked up from germline, CDR1 is SEHNR and CDR2 is FQNEAQ (reference sequence). The CDR3 protein is CASSLAGSSYEQYF. The CDR3 DNA sequence: TGTGCCAGCAGCTTAGCGGGCAGCTCCTACGAGCAGTACTTC.